What follows describes a single T cell receptor beta chain. CDR1 and CDR2 from the germline V gene are PRHDT and FYEKMQ (reference sequence). The CDR3 extends over 12 amino acids. The V gene lost 5 bases and the J gene lost 9 bases, with 14 bases spanning the gap. This sample is drawn from a study of Ad26.COV2.S vaccination and SARS-CoV-2 variants. Treatment of the sample: 15 to 20 received Ad26.COV2.S at low or high dose, single or two shots; about 5 received placebo; per-sample allocation not given. All samples were drawn on day 63, counting from the first vaccine or placebo injection. Data came from immunoSEQ multiplex PCR; TCRdb stores just in-frame clones and leaves some out. The repertoire consists of about 350,000 clones, with about nine tenths occurring once and the leading ten covering about 3%.

The specimen comprised peripheral blood, sampled in a trial of Ad26.COV2.S vaccine versus placebo. The chain carries TRBV13 and TRBJ2-7; D may be TRBD1 (6 bases). The receptor comes from a person between 18 and 65 years old who received the Ad26.COV2.S COVID-19 vaccine or a placebo. DNA for the CDR3: TGTGCCAGCAGCACTCAACAGGGTGCGCAGTACTTC. Translating gives CASSTQQGAQYF.